The sequence of this T cell receptor beta chain was determined in a study of vaccination and CD4 T cells after COVID-19 (dated by TCRdb to the early 2020s). As for the study more broadly: Convalescent patients had a positive SARS-CoV-2 result on nasal swab PCR, and of these patients, several had mild disease and one had severe disease. The cultures were stimulated with overlapping spike peptide pools from SARS-CoV-2 and from the common cold coronaviruses HCoV-NL63, HCoV-OC43 and HCoV-229E. As controls, cultures received a CEFX viral epitope pool (the positive control), an HIV-1 Nef peptide pool (the negative control), or no peptide at all. Post-COVID blood samples from convalescent patients were collected a median of around 100 days after diagnosis, with a range of 35 to 161 days. Two doses of either the Pfizer-BioNTech BNT162b2 vaccine (n=8) or the Moderna mRNA-1273 vaccine (n=2) were administered to participants. The time from the second vaccine dose to post-vaccine blood sampling had a median of roughly 79 days and ranged from roughly 12 to 241 days. The convalescent cohort included six males and four females, with two Hispanic individuals, seven Caucasians, two Asians and one multiracial person. In 10 COVID-19 convalescent patients and several infection-naive healthy vaccine recipients, the spike-specific CD4+ TCR repertoire before mRNA vaccination was compared with the repertoire after mRNA vaccination. Results and caveats for the whole study, not just this receptor: The study included relatively few convalescent patients and did not analyze early timepoints after natural infection. In convalescent patients, nearly all vaccine-specific clones (304 of 307) were found to be mono-reactive for SARS-CoV-2 spike rather than cross-reactive with common cold coronaviruses. The median count of SARS-CoV-2-reactive clonotypes went up from 20 to 25 after infection to 38 after vaccination, although the change was not significant. In convalescent patients, a median roughly 88% of post-vaccine SARS-CoV-2-reactive clones were detected only after vaccination, suggesting vaccine-specific priming.

In the paper's terms, the treatment or condition label means: 10-day PBMC culture with coronavirus spike peptide pools or control peptides (ViraFEST assay). The ViraFEST assay was used in the study, in which antigen-specific T cells were expanded with peptide pools and expanded clonotypes were subsequently identified by TCR sequencing. Positive SARS-CoV-2 PCR tests in the convalescent patients dated from March to December 2020, before Alpha, Beta and Delta variants emerged in the United States. Each well held 2.2 million or so PBMCs cultured in IMDM containing around 5% human AB serum and around 9.2 IU/ml IL-2, with about 10 ug/ml peptide pools added. Half of the culture medium was replaced with fresh IL-2-containing medium on days 3 and 7. After approximately eleven days of culture, CD4+ T cells were isolated by negative selection using the EasySep CD4+ T cell isolation kit. PBMCs were separated from whole blood using Ficoll-Paque Plus gradient centrifugation and then either used fresh or cryopreserved at -140C. In general, triplicate wells were set up for every culture condition.

A word on this clonotype: Its target antigen remains unknown. No much larger clone is present one base from it, and per-base qualities are unavailable.

V is pruned by 2 bases and J by 5 bases, leaving 10 bases of the junction without a gene match. CDR1 and CDR2, per the germline V gene, are MDHEN and SYDVKM. The CDR3 spans 17 residues, from the cysteine through the phenylalanine. Only the CDR3 part of the read is kept: 51 bases, read in frame from the first base. Library construction relied on PCR. DNA from cultured CD4+ T cells was subjected to TCR sequencing with the Oncomine TCR Beta short-read assay at the Johns Hopkins FTIC core. The QIAamp micro DNA kit was used to extract genomic DNA from the cultured CD4+ T cells. Oncomine TCR Beta libraries made from cultured CD4+ T cells were pooled using unique dual indexes and sequenced on an Illumina iSeq 100. Concerning the study's data processing: Non-productive sequences were removed, and CDR3s that did not start with C, did not end with F or W, or were shorter than 7 amino acids were discarded. The MANAFEST web application was used to identify antigen-specific clonotypes by comparing peptide-stimulated wells against reference wells and other culture wells. Positive clones required FDR below 0.05, an odds ratio above 5, and productive frequency above 0.1% in at least two of three replicate wells. A clonotype was classed as cross-reactive if the clonotype showed significant expansion both in SARS-CoV-2 spike wells and in at least one common cold coronavirus spike condition. CDR3 homology was assessed with Levenshtein distances (stringdist) and unrooted phylogenetic trees (ape) in R version 3.6.1. The raw public reads went through TCRdb reprocessing: fastp at Q25, MiXCR clone calling, in-frame beta chains kept. Rows are unified per CDR3 protein, each entry keeping the most common DNA and genes. In this record, the V and J calls reflect TCRdb's handling and not the investigators' own analysis. The sample profile shows some 13,000 distinct CDR3 sequences; 52% of them were found once. 16% of the sample rests with the top ten.

The TCR was taken from a human donor who had recovered from COVID-19. Sequenced material: CD4+ T cells from blood, cultured in vitro. This chain is built from TRBV28 and TRBJ2-2; 8 junctional bases match TRBD2. The bases are TGTGCCAGCAGTTTACGGGAGGGGAGGGCCGAAACCGGGGAGCTGTTTTTT. Its translation reads: CASSLREGRAETGELFF.